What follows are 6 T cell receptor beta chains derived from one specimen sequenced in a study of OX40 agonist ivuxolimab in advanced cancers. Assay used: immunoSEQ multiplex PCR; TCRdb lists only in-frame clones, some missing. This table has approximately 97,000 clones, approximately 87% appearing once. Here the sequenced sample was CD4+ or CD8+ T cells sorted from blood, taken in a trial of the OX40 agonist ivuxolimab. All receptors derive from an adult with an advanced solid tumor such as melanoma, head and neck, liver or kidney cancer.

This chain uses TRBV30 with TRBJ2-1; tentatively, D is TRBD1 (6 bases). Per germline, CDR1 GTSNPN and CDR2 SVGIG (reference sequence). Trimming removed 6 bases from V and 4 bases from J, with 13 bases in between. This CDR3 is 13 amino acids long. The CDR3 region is CACALGGYNEQFF. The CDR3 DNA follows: TGTGCCTGCGCACTAGGGGGATACAATGAGCAGTTCTTC.

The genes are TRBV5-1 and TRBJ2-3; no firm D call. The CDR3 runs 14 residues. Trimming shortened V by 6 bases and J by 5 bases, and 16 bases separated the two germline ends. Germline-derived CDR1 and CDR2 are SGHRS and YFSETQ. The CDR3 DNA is TGCGCCAGCACTGGGCAGTCATTATTAGATACGCAGTATTTT. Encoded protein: CASTGQSLLDTQYF.

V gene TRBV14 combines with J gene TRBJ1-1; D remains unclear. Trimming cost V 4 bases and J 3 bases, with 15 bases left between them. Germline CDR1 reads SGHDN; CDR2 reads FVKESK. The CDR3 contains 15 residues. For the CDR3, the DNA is TGTGCCAGCAGCCCTACGTTAGGGTCTTACACTGAAGCTTTCTTT. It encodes CASSPTLGSYTEAFF.

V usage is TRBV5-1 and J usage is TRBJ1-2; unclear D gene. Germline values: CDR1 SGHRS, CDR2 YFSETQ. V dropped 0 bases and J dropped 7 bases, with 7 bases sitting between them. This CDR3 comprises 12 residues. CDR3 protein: CASSLDGPGYTF. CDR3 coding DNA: TGCGCCAGCAGCTTGGATGGCCCTGGCTACACCTTC.

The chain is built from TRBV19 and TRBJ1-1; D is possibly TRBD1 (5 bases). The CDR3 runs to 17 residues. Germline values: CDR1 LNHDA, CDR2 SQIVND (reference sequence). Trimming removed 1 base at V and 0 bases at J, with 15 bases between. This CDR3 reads CASSIASRGVVNTEAFF. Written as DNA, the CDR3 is TGTGCCAGTAGTATAGCGAGCCGGGGGGTAGTGAACACTGAAGCTTTCTTT.

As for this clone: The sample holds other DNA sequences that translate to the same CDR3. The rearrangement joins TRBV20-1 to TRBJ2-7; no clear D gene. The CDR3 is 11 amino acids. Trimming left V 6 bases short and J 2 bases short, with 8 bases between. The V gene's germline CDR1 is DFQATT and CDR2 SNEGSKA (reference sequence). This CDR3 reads CSASNTYEQYF. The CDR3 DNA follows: TGCAGTGCCAGTAACACCTACGAGCAGTACTTC.